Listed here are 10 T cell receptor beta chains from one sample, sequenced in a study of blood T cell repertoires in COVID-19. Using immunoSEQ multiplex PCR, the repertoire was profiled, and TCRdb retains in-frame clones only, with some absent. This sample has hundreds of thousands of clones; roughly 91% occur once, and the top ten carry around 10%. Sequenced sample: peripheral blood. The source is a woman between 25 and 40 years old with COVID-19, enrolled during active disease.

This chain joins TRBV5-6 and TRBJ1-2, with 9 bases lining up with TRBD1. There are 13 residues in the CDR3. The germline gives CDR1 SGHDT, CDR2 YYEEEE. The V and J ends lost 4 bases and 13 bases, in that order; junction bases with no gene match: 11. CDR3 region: CASSPGDRDAGTF. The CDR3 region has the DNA TGTGCCAGCAGCCCCGGGGACAGGGATGCTGGCACCTTC.

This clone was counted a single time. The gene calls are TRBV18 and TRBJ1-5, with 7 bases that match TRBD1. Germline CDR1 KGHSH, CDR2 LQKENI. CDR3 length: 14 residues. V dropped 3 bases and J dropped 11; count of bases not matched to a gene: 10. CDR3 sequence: CASSPEGAGQTQHF. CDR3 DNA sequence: TGTGCCAGCTCACCCGAGGGGGCGGGACAGACCCAGCATTTT.

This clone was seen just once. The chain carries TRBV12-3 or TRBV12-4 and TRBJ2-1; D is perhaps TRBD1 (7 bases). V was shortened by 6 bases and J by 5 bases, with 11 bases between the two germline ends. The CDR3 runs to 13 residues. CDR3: CASRQGGNNEQFF. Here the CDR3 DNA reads TGTGCCAGCAGGCAGGGGGGAAACAATGAGCAGTTCTTC.

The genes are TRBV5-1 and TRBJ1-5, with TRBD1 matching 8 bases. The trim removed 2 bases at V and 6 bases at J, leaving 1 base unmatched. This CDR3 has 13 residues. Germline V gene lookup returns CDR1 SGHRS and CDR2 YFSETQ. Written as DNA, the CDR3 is TGCGCCAGCAGCTTAGACAGGGGTCAGCCCCAGCATTTT. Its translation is CASSLDRGQPQHF.

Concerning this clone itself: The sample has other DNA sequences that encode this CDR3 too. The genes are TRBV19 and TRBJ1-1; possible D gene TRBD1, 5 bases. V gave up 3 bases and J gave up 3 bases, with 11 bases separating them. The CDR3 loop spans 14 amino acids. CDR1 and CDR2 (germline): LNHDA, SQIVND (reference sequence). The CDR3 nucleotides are TGTGCCAGTAGTATTCTCGGGGGGGACACTGAAGCTTTCTTT. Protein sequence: CASSILGGDTEAFF.

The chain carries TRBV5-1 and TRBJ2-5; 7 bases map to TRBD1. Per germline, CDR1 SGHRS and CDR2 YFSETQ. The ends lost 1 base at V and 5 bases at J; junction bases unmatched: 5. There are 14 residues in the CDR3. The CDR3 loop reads CASSLSGGRETQYF. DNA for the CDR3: TGCGCCAGCAGCTTGTCAGGGGGAAGGGAGACCCAGTACTTC. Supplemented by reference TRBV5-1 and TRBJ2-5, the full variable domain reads KAGVTQTPRYLIKTRGQQVTLSCSPISGHRSVSWYQQTPGQGLQFLFEYFSETQRNKGNFPGRFSGRQFSNSRSEMNVSTLELGDSALYLCASSLSGGRETQYFGPGTRLLVL.

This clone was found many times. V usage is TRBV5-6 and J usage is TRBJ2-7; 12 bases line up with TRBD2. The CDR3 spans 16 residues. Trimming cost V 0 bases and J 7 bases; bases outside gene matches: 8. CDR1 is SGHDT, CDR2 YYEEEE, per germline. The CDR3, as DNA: TGTGCCAGCAGCTTGGAGTCTAGCGGGGGGGCAAGGGAGCAGTACTTC. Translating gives CASSLESSGGAREQYF. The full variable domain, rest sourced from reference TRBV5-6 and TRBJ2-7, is DAGVTQSPTHLIKTRGQQVTLRCSPKSGHDTVSWYQQALGQGPQFIFQYYEEEERQRGNFPDRFSGHQFPNYSSELNVNALLLGDSALYLCASSLESSGGAREQYFGPGTRLTVT.

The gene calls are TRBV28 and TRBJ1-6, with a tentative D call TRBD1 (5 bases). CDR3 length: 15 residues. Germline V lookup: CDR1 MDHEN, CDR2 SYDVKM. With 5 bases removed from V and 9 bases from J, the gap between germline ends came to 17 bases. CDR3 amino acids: CASSLMDTSGSPLHF. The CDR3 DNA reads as TGTGCCAGCAGTCTAATGGACACCTCAGGTTCACCCCTCCACTTT.

The CDR3 reads CASSQEWPTVPLHF. CDR3 DNA sequence: TGCGCCAGCAGCCAAGAGTGGCCAACCGTCCCCCTCCACTTT. The rearrangement links TRBV4-1 to TRBJ1-6, with D hard to call. Trimming left V 0 bases short and J 13 bases short, with 13 bases between. The CDR3 runs 14 residues. Germline V lookup: CDR1 MGHRA, CDR2 YSYEKL.

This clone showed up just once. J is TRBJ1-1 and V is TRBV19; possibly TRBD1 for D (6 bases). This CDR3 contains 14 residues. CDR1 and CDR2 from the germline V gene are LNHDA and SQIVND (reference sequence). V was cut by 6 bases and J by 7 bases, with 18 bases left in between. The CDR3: CASRGHREHNEAFF. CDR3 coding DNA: TGTGCCAGTAGAGGTCACAGGGAACATAATGAAGCTTTCTTT.